These T cell receptor beta chains were read from a single sample in a study of shared clonotypes between healthy human individuals. Assay: immunoSEQ multiplex PCR; the TCRdb copy retains only in-frame clones and omits some. The table has a few hundred thousand clones, around 77% seen once. What was sequenced was PBMCs. These TCRs come from a woman aged 40 to 50 in good health. Some clones in this sample may be carry-over from other donors' samples. CDR3s include the opening cysteine and the closing phenylalanine or tryptophan. D genes are given only for firm matches. Not every row has a clone size; where given, it reads once, few, many or a size class.

d_call clone_size j_call v_call cdr3_aa cdr3_nt
NA few TRBJ2-7 TRBV7-9 CASSWEGAGTYEQYF TGTGCCAGCAGCTGGGAGGGGGCCGGAACCTACGAGCAGTACTTC
NA NA TRBJ2-3 TRBV7-2 CASSLSHIATDTQYF TGTGCCAGCAGCTTAAGTCATATTGCAACCGATACGCAGTATTTT
TRBD1 NA TRBJ1-4 TRBV5-1 CASSDGTATNEKLFF TGCGCCAGCAGCGATGGGACAGCAACTAATGAAAAACTGTTTTTT
TRBD1 NA TRBJ2-7 TRBV27 CASTATVAGTGSYEQYF TGTGCCAGCACGGCGACGGTCGCCGGGACAGGTTCCTACGAGCAGTACTTC
NA NA TRBJ1-5 TRBV7-8 CASSLSVALSQPQHF TGTGCCAGCAGCTTAAGCGTAGCATTAAGTCAGCCCCAGCATTTT
TRBD2 many TRBJ2-1 TRBV10-2 CASSEASGSFGNEQFF TGCGCCAGCAGTGAGGCTAGCGGGAGCTTTGGCAATGAGCAGTTCTTC
TRBD2 few TRBJ2-1 TRBV9 CASSVAGTTYNEQFF TGTGCCAGCAGCGTAGCGGGGACTACCTACAATGAGCAGTTCTTC
TRBD2 once TRBJ2-1 TRBV5-4 CASSLALAGPNEQFF TGTGCCAGCAGCTTGGCTCTAGCGGGACCGAATGAGCAGTTCTTC
TRBD2 NA TRBJ2-1 TRBV5-4 CASSVGTSGSLRNEQFF TGTGCCAGCAGCGTTGGGACTAGCGGGAGTTTACGCAATGAGCAGTTCTTC
TRBD1 NA TRBJ1-6 TRBV5-6 CASSRTGRGSPLHF TGTGCCAGCAGCCGGACAGGGAGGGGTTCACCCCTCCACTTT
NA once TRBJ2-2 TRBV1 CTSSHPFLADPTGELFF TGCACCAGCAGCCACCCCTTTTTGGCAGACCCGACCGGGGAGCTGTTTTTT
NA NA TRBJ2-1 TRBV28 CASSLGSYNEQFF TGTGCCAGCAGTTTGGGGAGCTACAATGAGCAGTTCTTC
TRBD2 NA TRBJ2-7 TRBV30 CAWADLRSSGRAYEQYF TGTGCCTGGGCTGACCTCCGGTCTAGCGGGAGGGCTTACGAGCAGTACTTC
NA NA TRBJ2-1 TRBV2 CANERERTYNEQFF TGTGCCAATGAACGGGAAAGAACCTACAATGAGCAGTTCTTC
TRBD1 NA TRBJ2-7 TRBV2 CASSATQGGEQYF TGTGCCAGCAGTGCTACACAGGGGGGCGAGCAGTACTTC
NA NA TRBJ2-7 TRBV4-1 CASSQVQLASYEQYF TGCGCCAGCAGCCAAGTTCAACTAGCTTCCTACGAGCAGTACTTC
NA NA TRBJ1-2 TRBV11-2 CASSLAPLGDGYTF TGTGCCAGCAGCCTAGCCCCATTAGGGGATGGCTACACCTTC
NA many TRBJ1-1 TRBV9 CASSPQTASEAFF TGTGCCAGCAGCCCACAGACAGCTTCTGAAGCTTTCTTT